This T cell receptor beta chain was captured in a study of cytomegalovirus exposure and HLA in healthy donors (dated by TCRdb to the late 2010s). In the study overall: According to an earlier analysis of 450 to 650 of the donors, about 179 million T cells yielded 120 million or so unique TCR beta sequences and about 300 Gb of sequence data. Roughly 300 gigabases of sequencing data and tens of millions of unique TCR sequences were included in an early release covering under 650 HLA-typed donors. Of the approximately 400 genotyped donors, 70% to 90% were placed in the genetic ancestry cluster associated with self-reported Caucasian donors. The study aimed to test whether signatures of past pathogen exposure could be identified by cataloging public T cell receptors. The study used immunosequencing to profile the T cell repertoires of 666 subjects and linked those repertoires to cytomegalovirus serostatus. A separate validation cohort of roughly 110 different subjects was used in addition to the roughly 700-subject first cohort. To predict cytomegalovirus infection status, the study combined high-throughput TCR immunosequencing, statistical association of individual TCRs with disease status, and machine learning. In a later analysis, previously published TCR beta repertoires from 550 to 750 donors were re-analyzed and high-resolution HLA genotyping was added so that TCR occurrence patterns could be studied. In the later analysis, no new phenotypic data were used to find candidate immune exposures; instead, reliance was placed on TCR beta sequences and their occurrence across donors. An earlier analysis of some 500 of the donors applied high-throughput TCR beta sequencing to assess whether each TCR beta V gene segment acted as functional or pseudogenic. Donor age, sex, ethnicity and CMV serostatus were compiled together with the repertoire data. Genome-wide SNP genotypes for about 65% of the 666 donors were used in a later genetic analysis, which treated that subset as a discovery cohort. All discovery cohort repertoires had been generated using a single sequencing platform. HLA typing included class I and class II loci at four-digit resolution. The number of typed donors differed by locus: 629-630 for A, B, C, DRB1 and DQB1; approximately 530 for DQA1; 606 for DPA1; and some 470 for DPB1. A few DR-DQ haplotypes were treated as single units for association and clustering because of strong linkage in the cohort. On average, roughly 240,000 unique TCR beta nucleotide sequences were sequenced per donor among several hundred genotyped donors of the cohort, with about 17% of those sequences being non-productive. What the work shows at the level of the full study, not this receptor alone: V-gene and J-gene trimming of TCR beta chains was associated with a missense DCLRE1C variant in a later genetic analysis, and the association was replicated in an independent cohort. In a later genetic analysis, fewer N-insertions in productive TCRs were reported among donors in an Asian-associated ancestry cluster than the 666-donor mean. A later analysis found that HLA-associated TCR beta chains were more clonally expanded and had lower generation probabilities than equally common non-associated chains. Most TCR sequences were seen in very few donors, while some public TCRs were found in many individuals. The earlier analysis of some 540 of the donors excluded roughly 16 rarely observed V segments, including chromosome 9 orphons, because counts were too low. For the cohort, immune exposure information was limited to CMV serostatus. In a later analysis, TCR association rates were found to vary across HLA loci, with the most associated TCRs seen for DRB1 alleles and the fewest for HLA-C alleles. Because HLA typing was unavailable for some donors at each locus, only the typed subset was used in association tests. Linkage disequilibrium might explain the correlated functional status among segregating V segments, but an unknown experimental factor could not be excluded. The authors suggested that the approach could potentially be extended to other disease states and immunological phenotypes. Only TCR beta chains were sequenced in this cohort, and the absence of alpha or paired-chain data limited detectable features. A later analysis reported that several top co-occurrence clusters appeared linked to parvovirus B19, influenza, CMV and Epstein-Barr virus. Sequencing depth was assumed to be roughly uniform across donors in the presence/absence analyses, though that assumption may not hold. In vitro tests confirmed that a few of the cytomegalovirus-associated TCR beta chains recognize cytomegalovirus antigens. In an earlier analysis of some 500 of the donors, most TCR beta V segments were observed in productive rearrangements about 87% or about 30% of the time, broadly matching IMGT annotations. The classifier was reported to diagnose cytomegalovirus status with high specificity and sensitivity in both the original and validation cohorts. Specific HLA alleles were associated with 16,951 TCR beta sequences at a false discovery rate of 0.05 in a later analysis. A total of about 150 TCR beta chains were listed by the study as associated with cytomegalovirus. Some IMGT-functional V segments, including TRBV6-2 and TRBV6-3, could not be distinguished by the 87-base-pair reads and were therefore excluded. The sequencing pipeline was judged likely to have produced a cluster of highly shared sequence variants as a technical artifact. Most CMV-associated TCR beta chains appeared to be HLA-restricted in a later analysis, and the HLA associations seemed to be driven largely by CMV exposure. Strong co-occurrence of HLA alleles, especially DR and DQ, made assigning TCR associations to individual alleles difficult. A further reported finding was that TCR beta sequences accurately predicted the HLA-A and HLA-B alleles for most subjects in the first cohort.

Library creation used the immunoSEQ multiplex PCR assay. A mixture of 60 forward primers for TCR Vbeta segments and 13 reverse primers for TCR Jbeta segments was used in the multiplex PCR. Amplification of the CDR3 region of rearranged TCR beta genes was performed with a multiplex PCR assay on genomic DNA. Amplified TCR beta libraries were sequenced as 87-base-pair reads on the Illumina HiSeq System. In the source study's methods: Across the 500 to 850 repertoires, a later analysis counted approximately 75 million unique TCR beta chains, some 11 million of which were shared by at least two donors. Raw reads were error-corrected and collapsed into unique sequences with a nearest-neighbor algorithm that merged closely related sequences to remove PCR and sequencing errors. V, D and J gene segments were assigned by aligning CDR3 sequences to IMGT reference sequences. For a sequence to be retained, a match of at least six nucleotides to both a V gene segment and a J gene segment was required. Rearrangements were classified as productive when the CDR3 lacked stop codons and remained in frame with V and J, and all other rearrangements were classified as non-productive. CDR3 was defined according to IMGT convention as the region running from the second conserved V-encoded cysteine to the conserved J-encoded phenylalanine. Sequences without an unambiguous match to a single V gene segment were excluded from the earlier analysis of about 640 of the donors. In an earlier analysis of approximately 550 of the donors, V segments were called functional above 56.7% productive rearrangements and were called segregating when the between-donor standard deviation exceeded 5%. To diagnose cytomegalovirus status from the catalog of TCR beta chain sequences, a statistical classification framework was built. In a later analysis, V and J genes were assigned by comparing TCR nucleotide sequences against IMGT/GENE-DB human TR gene sequences. In a later analysis, CDR3 sequences and most-parsimonious VDJ recombination scenarios were assigned using the TCRdist pipeline. In a later analysis, each TCR beta chain was defined by its CDR3 amino acid sequence together with its V-gene family, and reads without a unique V-gene family were excluded. As a way to deal with suspected cross-contamination and a sequencing artifact, a later analysis dropped roughly 620 nucleotide sequences that were highly shared and had low generation probability. For each public chain, a later analysis derived a clonal expansion index from normalized ranks of inferred template counts within each repertoire. In a later analysis, generation probabilities were computed using a VDJ recombination model fitted to out-of-frame rearrangements, and the results were checked against IGoR. Hypergeometric tests were used in a later analysis to score TCR-TCR, TCR-HLA and TCR-CMV co-occurrence, with a repertoire-size bias correction applied to the TCR pairs. A later analysis estimated false discovery rates by permuting HLA or CMV assignments 20 times. In a later analysis, co-occurring TCRs were grouped with DBSCAN, and TCRdist sequence similarity was added when clustering was performed within HLA-allele-positive subsets. Repertoires with fewer than 30,000 or more than 120,000 public chains, plus five repertoires with anomalous nucleotide sharing, were excluded from co-occurrence clustering. TCRdb provides this immuneACCESS table in a form limited to in-frame rearrangements. Some clones are lacking; in checked studies, under half of them reflect an unresolved V gene, and why the rest are absent is not known. The V and J calls and clone size were taken over from that table, and D and trimming were inferred from the DNA. In this sample the table shows around 120,000 clones, about 74% of which occur a single time. About 2.6% of the sample belongs to the ten largest clones.

A single count supports this clone. Its antigen specificity is not known. Per-base qualities were not stored, and no clone one base away is much larger. Within the sample, other DNA sequences also encode this same CDR3. The cohort comprised more than 550 healthy bone marrow donors. Cohort members were all nominally healthy when sampled, although unrecorded immune exposures were likely present. The donor tested CMV seropositive, placing the donor among the 310 or so seropositive members of the cohort. Every donor gave a peripheral blood sample, and the peripheral blood mononuclear cells from that sample were used for TCR beta sequencing. The Qiagen DNeasy Blood Extraction Kit was used to extract genomic DNA from the blood cell samples. The trim is 0 bases for V and 1 base for J, with a gap of 11 bases between the germline ends. The germline V gene supplies CDR1 SGHRS and CDR2 YFSETQ. CDR3 length: 15 amino acids, cysteine to phenylalanine. Left in the record is the CDR3 DNA by itself, 45 bases read in frame from the first base.

The chain uses TRBV5-1 and TRBJ2-7, and possibly TRBD1, on 6 matching bases. The sequence was collected from a middle-aged woman in good health and CMV-seropositive. The sequenced sample consisted of PBMCs. DNA sequence: TGCGCCAGCAGCTTGGGGGGGACATCGTCCTACGAGCAGTACTTC. This gives the protein CASSLGGTSSYEQYF.